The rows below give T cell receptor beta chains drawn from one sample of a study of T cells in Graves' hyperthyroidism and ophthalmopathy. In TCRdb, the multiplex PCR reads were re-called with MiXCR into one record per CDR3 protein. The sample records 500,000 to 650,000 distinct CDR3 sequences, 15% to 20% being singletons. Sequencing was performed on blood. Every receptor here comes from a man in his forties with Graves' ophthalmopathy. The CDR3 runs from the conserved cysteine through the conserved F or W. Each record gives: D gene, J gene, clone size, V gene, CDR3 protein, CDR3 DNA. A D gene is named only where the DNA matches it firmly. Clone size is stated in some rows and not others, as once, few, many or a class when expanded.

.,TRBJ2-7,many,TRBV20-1,CSARSRGGGAYEQYF,TGCAGTGCTAGATCCAGAGGGGGGGGGGCCTACGAGCAGTACTTC
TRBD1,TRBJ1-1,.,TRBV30,CACQSGGFTEAFF,TGTGCCTGCCAATCAGGGGGCTTCACTGAAGCTTTCTTT
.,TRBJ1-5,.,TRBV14,CASSRQIRQPQHF,TGTGCCAGCAGCAGACAGATCAGGCAGCCCCAGCATTTT
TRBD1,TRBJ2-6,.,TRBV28,CASRHSTGGPFGGANVLTF,TGTGCCAGCAGGCACTCGACAGGGGGACCTTTCGGTGGGGCCAACGTCCTGACTTTC
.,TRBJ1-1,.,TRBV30,CAWSAIGPEAFF,TGTGCCTGGAGTGCTATCGGCCCAGAAGCTTTCTTT
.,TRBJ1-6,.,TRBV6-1,CASSEDPPTALNSPLHF,TGTGCCAGCAGCGAAGATCCCCCGACGGCTCTTAATTCACCCCTCCACTTT
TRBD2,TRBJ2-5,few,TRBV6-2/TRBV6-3,CASRSSGSVGETQYF,TGTGCCAGCCGGTCTAGCGGGAGTGTGGGGGAGACCCAGTACTTC
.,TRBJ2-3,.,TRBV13,CASDGGGIIDTQYF,TGCGCCAGCGACGGGGGCGGGATAATAGATACGCAGTATTTT
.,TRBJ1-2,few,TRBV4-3,CASSHRGPYGYTF,TGCGCCAGCAGCCACAGGGGCCCCTATGGCTACACCTTC
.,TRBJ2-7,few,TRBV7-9,CASSRSFGQPPYEQYF,TGTGCCAGCAGCCGAAGCTTCGGACAGCCTCCTTACGAGCAGTACTTC
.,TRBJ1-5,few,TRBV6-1,CATRGNNQPQHF,TGTGCCACCCGGGGCAACAATCAGCCCCAGCATTTT
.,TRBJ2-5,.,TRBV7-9,CTSSLAEEPLGETQYF,TGTACCAGCAGCTTAGCGGAGGAACCACTGGGAGAGACCCAGTACTTC
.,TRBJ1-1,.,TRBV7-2,CASSSDKRGKAEAFF,TGTGCCAGCAGCTCGGACAAGAGGGGTAAAGCTGAAGCTTTCTTT
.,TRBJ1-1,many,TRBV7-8,CASSPPGLRNTEAFF,TGTGCCAGCAGCCCCCCCGGACTGAGGAACACTGAAGCTTTCTTT
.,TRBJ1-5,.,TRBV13,CASSPGHWRNQPQHF,TGTGCCAGCAGCCCCGGGCATTGGCGCAATCAGCCCCAGCATTTT
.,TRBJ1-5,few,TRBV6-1,CASTPDRSAQPQHF,TGTGCCAGCACTCCCGACAGGTCTGCTCAGCCCCAGCATTTT
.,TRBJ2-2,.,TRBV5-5,CASSLASRTLNTGELFF,TGTGCCAGCAGCTTGGCTAGCCGGACACTCAACACCGGGGAGCTGTTTTTT
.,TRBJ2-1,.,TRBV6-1,CASSKGNFNSGNEQFF,TGTGCCAGCAGTAAGGGAAACTTCAATTCGGGCAATGAGCAGTTCTTC
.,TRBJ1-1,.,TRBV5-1,CASSLRTQGVEAFF,TGCGCCAGCAGCTTACGGACACAAGGGGTTGAAGCTTTCTTT
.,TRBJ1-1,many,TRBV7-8,CASSPGTGGYTEAFF,TGTGCCAGCAGCCCTGGGACCGGGGGGTACACTGAAGCTTTCTTT
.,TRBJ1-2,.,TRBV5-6,CASSSTITGNYGYTF,TGTGCCAGCAGCTCGACTATAACAGGAAACTATGGCTACACCTTC
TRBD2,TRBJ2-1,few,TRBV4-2,CASSQGTSSGSYNEQFF,TGTGCCAGCAGCCAGGGAACTAGTAGCGGGTCCTACAATGAGCAGTTCTTC
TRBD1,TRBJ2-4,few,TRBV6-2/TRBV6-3,CASSRDRLAKNIQYF,TGTGCCAGCAGTCGGGACAGGTTAGCCAAAAACATTCAGTACTTC
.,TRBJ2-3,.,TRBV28,CASSWASVDTQYF,TGTGCCAGCAGTTGGGCTAGCGTAGATACGCAGTATTTT
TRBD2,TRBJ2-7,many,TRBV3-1,CASSQLTSGSYEQYF,TGTGCCAGCAGCCAATTGACTAGCGGTTCCTACGAGCAGTACTTC
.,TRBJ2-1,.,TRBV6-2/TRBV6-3,CASSPLTPTRLNEQFF,TGTGCCAGCAGCCCACTTACTCCGACCCGACTCAATGAGCAGTTCTTC
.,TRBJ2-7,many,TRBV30,CAWSNGAGYEQYF,TGTGCCTGGAGTAATGGGGCAGGCTACGAGCAGTACTTC
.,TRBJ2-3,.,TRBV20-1,CSAFPGTSTDTQYF,TGCAGTGCCTTTCCCGGGACTAGCACAGATACGCAGTATTTT
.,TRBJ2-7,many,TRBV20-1,CSAPRDGVSYEQYF,TGCAGTGCTCCACGGGACGGTGTCTCCTACGAGCAGTACTTC
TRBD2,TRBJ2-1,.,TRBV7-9,CASSLASGTSGTFRNEQFF,TGTGCCAGCAGCTTAGCGTCAGGGACTAGCGGGACCTTTAGGAATGAGCAGTTCTTC
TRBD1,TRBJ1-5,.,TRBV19,CASKVGGYQPQHF,TGTGCCAGTAAAGTAGGGGGCTATCAGCCCCAGCATTTT
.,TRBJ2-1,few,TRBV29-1,CSVEGRGAWEQFF,TGCAGCGTTGAGGGCAGGGGGGCATGGGAGCAGTTCTTC
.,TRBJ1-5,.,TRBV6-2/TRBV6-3,CASSFQSFNQPQHF,TGTGCCAGCAGTTTCCAGTCTTTCAATCAGCCCCAGCATTTT
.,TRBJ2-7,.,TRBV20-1,CSARDRVVGEQYF,TGCAGTGCTAGAGATCGAGTTGTCGGCGAGCAGTACTTC
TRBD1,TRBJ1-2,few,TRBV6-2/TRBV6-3,CASSDGGQVGGYTF,TGTGCCAGCAGCGACGGGGGACAGGTCGGTGGCTACACCTTC
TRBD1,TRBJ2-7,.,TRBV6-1,CASRGASGTGTYEQYF,TGTGCCAGCAGGGGAGCTTCCGGGACAGGGACCTACGAGCAGTACTTC
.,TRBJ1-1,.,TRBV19,CASNSMERILNTEAFF,TGTGCCAGTAATTCCATGGAGAGGATACTGAACACTGAAGCTTTCTTT
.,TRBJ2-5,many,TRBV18,CASSPLPAASQETQYF,TGTGCCAGCTCACCACTCCCAGCGGCGAGCCAAGAGACCCAGTACTTC
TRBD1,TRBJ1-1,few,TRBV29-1,CSVPGQRNTEAFF,TGCAGCGTTCCGGGACAGAGAAACACTGAAGCTTTCTTT
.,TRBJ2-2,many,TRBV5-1,CASGQQPADTGELFF,TGCGCCAGCGGACAACAGCCGGCGGACACCGGGGAGCTGTTTTTT
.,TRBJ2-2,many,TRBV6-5,CASRTGSTGELFF,TGTGCCAGCAGAACCGGGAGCACCGGGGAGCTGTTTTTT
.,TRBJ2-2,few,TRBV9,CASSVAPPTAYTGELFF,TGTGCCAGCAGCGTAGCCCCTCCAACCGCTTACACCGGGGAGCTGTTTTTT
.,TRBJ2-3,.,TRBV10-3,CAISEKEDTQYF,TGTGCCATCAGTGAGAAAGAAGATACGCAGTATTTT
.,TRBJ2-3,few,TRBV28,CASFPSDKGPDTQYF,TGTGCCAGCTTTCCAAGCGACAAGGGTCCAGATACGCAGTATTTT
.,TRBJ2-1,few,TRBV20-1,CSARPDISYNEQFF,TGCAGTGCTAGGCCTGACATCTCCTACAATGAGCAGTTCTTC
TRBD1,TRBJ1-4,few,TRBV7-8,CASSRTGFNEKLFF,TGTGCCAGCAGCCGGACAGGATTTAATGAAAAACTGTTTTTT
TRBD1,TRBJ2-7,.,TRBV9,CASSAGDREKQYF,TGTGCCAGCAGCGCTGGGGACAGGGAGAAGCAGTACTTC
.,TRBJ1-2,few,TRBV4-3,CASSQDPQGPNYGYTF,TGCGCCAGCAGCCAAGATCCCCAAGGTCCAAACTATGGCTACACCTTC
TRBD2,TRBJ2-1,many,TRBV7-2,CASSRTATSGKAQQFF,TGTGCCAGCAGCCGTACAGCAACTAGCGGGAAGGCGCAGCAGTTCTTC
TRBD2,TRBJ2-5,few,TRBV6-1,CASRRTSGGHIRQETQYF,TGTGCCAGCAGAAGGACTAGCGGGGGACATATCAGGCAAGAGACCCAGTACTTC
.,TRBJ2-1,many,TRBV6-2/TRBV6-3,CASRQHNEQFF,TGTGCCAGCAGACAACACAATGAGCAGTTCTTC
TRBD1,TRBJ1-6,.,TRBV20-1,CSARPQGAGSPLHF,TGCAGTGCGAGACCACAGGGGGCAGGTTCACCCCTCCACTTT
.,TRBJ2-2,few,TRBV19,CASLTENTGELFF,TGTGCCAGTCTGACAGAGAACACCGGGGAGCTGTTTTTT
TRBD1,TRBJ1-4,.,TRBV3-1,CASSQDGDRKLFF,TGTGCCAGCAGCCAAGATGGGGACAGGAAACTGTTTTTT
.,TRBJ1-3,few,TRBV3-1,CASKGGNTIYF,TGTGCCAGCAAGGGGGGAAACACCATATATTTT
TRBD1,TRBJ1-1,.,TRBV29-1,CSVEERDRVGEAFF,TGCAGCGTTGAAGAGCGGGACAGGGTTGGTGAAGCTTTCTTT
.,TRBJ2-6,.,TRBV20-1,CSAATASGANVLTF,TGCAGTGCTGCGACAGCCTCTGGGGCCAACGTCCTGACTTTC